The rows below give T cell receptor beta chains drawn from one sample of a study of blood T cell repertoires in COVID-19. The repertoire was sequenced with immunoSEQ multiplex PCR; TCRdb's copy has only in-frame clones and lacks some. This sample has around 170,000 clones, with about four fifths found just once. Source material: PBMCs or T cells enriched from blood (not recorded which). The receptor source for this set is a man aged 45-60 years who had recovered from COVID-19. Each CDR3 is given without its conserved first and last residue. Fields, in order: J gene, D gene, clone size, V gene, CDR3 protein. D genes are given only for firm matches. Size tells how often a clone was seen (once, few, many) or the class of an expanded clone, and some rows leave it out.

J gene: TRBJ2-2
D gene: TRBD2
clone size: .
V gene: TRBV11-2
CDR3 protein: ASSSPGLRDTGELF

J gene: TRBJ1-4
D gene: .
clone size: .
V gene: TRBV28
CDR3 protein: ASTSAGPPTNEKLF

J gene: TRBJ1-5
D gene: .
clone size: .
V gene: TRBV18
CDR3 protein: ASSPWGPGQPQH

J gene: TRBJ2-7
D gene: .
clone size: .
V gene: TRBV20-1
CDR3 protein: SASDRGLGPYEQY

J gene: TRBJ1-3
D gene: TRBD1
clone size: .
V gene: TRBV7-2
CDR3 protein: ASSFAGTEGGNTIY

J gene: TRBJ2-3
D gene: TRBD2
clone size: .
V gene: TRBV3-1/TRBV3-2
CDR3 protein: ASSQAGSADTQY

J gene: TRBJ1-5
D gene: .
clone size: .
V gene: TRBV4-1
CDR3 protein: ASSQEFGRADQPQH

J gene: TRBJ2-1
D gene: TRBD2
clone size: .
V gene: TRBV5-4
CDR3 protein: ASSPTQRGAYNEQF

J gene: TRBJ2-1
D gene: .
clone size: .
V gene: TRBV6-5
CDR3 protein: ASSPDSNNEQF

J gene: TRBJ1-1
D gene: .
clone size: .
V gene: TRBV28
CDR3 protein: ASTLTGGIAEAF

J gene: TRBJ2-1
D gene: .
clone size: .
V gene: TRBV29-1
CDR3 protein: SVEDVRGYEQF

J gene: TRBJ2-6
D gene: TRBD1
clone size: .
V gene: TRBV9
CDR3 protein: ASSARTGRISGANVLT

J gene: TRBJ1-2
D gene: .
clone size: .
V gene: TRBV2
CDR3 protein: ASKRGGTNGYT

J gene: TRBJ2-7
D gene: .
clone size: .
V gene: TRBV6-5
CDR3 protein: ASSYNYRSSYEQY

J gene: TRBJ1-2
D gene: TRBD1
clone size: .
V gene: TRBV4-1
CDR3 protein: ASSQGRDRTYGYT

J gene: TRBJ2-7
D gene: .
clone size: .
V gene: TRBV2
CDR3 protein: ASSGYYTPLRGDNEQY

J gene: TRBJ2-1
D gene: TRBD2
clone size: .
V gene: TRBV6-5
CDR3 protein: ASQQAGGLEQF

J gene: TRBJ2-1
D gene: .
clone size: once
V gene: TRBV24-1
CDR3 protein: ATSGTRGTAYNEQF

J gene: TRBJ2-2
D gene: .
clone size: .
V gene: TRBV19
CDR3 protein: ASNARAKNTGELF

J gene: TRBJ1-1
D gene: .
clone size: .
V gene: TRBV5-8
CDR3 protein: ASSLVMRGSTEAF

J gene: TRBJ1-1
D gene: .
clone size: .
V gene: TRBV30
CDR3 protein: ARQRGFEAF

J gene: TRBJ2-1
D gene: TRBD2
clone size: .
V gene: TRBV3-1/TRBV3-2
CDR3 protein: ASSQVSSGGAQEQF

J gene: TRBJ2-3
D gene: .
clone size: .
V gene: TRBV27
CDR3 protein: ASSLSLFLDTQY

J gene: TRBJ2-7
D gene: TRBD1
clone size: .
V gene: TRBV5-1
CDR3 protein: ASSLGPWDRDSYEQY

J gene: TRBJ1-4
D gene: .
clone size: .
V gene: TRBV10-3
CDR3 protein: ATLEGRGEKLF

J gene: TRBJ1-5
D gene: .
clone size: .
V gene: TRBV3-1/TRBV3-2
CDR3 protein: ASSQGSQQPQH

J gene: TRBJ1-1
D gene: TRBD1
clone size: few
V gene: TRBV4-1
CDR3 protein: ASSQQGQGVSEAF

J gene: TRBJ2-7
D gene: .
clone size: .
V gene: TRBV6-5
CDR3 protein: ASSYFLGSEQY

J gene: TRBJ2-3
D gene: TRBD2
clone size: .
V gene: TRBV4-2
CDR3 protein: ASSQDRASGGVDTQY

J gene: TRBJ1-5
D gene: .
clone size: .
V gene: TRBV28
CDR3 protein: ASSFGGYYSNQPQH

J gene: TRBJ2-1
D gene: .
clone size: .
V gene: TRBV6-5
CDR3 protein: ASSWGPGEQF